This T cell receptor (beta chain) was found in a study of cytomegalovirus exposure and HLA in healthy donors (dated by TCRdb to 2015 to 2018). Regarding the research as a whole: In an earlier analysis of some 550 of the donors, under 300 Gb of sequence data and 100 million or so unique TCR beta sequences from approximately 180 million T cells were reported. An early release covering approximately 600 HLA-typed donors comprised about 300 gigabases of sequencing data and about 90 million unique TCR sequences. Of the roughly 400 genotyped donors, over 70% fell in the genetic ancestry cluster associated with self-reported Caucasian donors. The study aimed to test whether signatures of past pathogen exposure could be identified by cataloging public T cell receptors. The study profiled the T cell repertoires of 500 to 800 subjects by immunosequencing and related them to cytomegalovirus serostatus. Along with the approximately 700-subject first cohort, a separate validation cohort of some 130 different subjects was used. High-throughput TCR immunosequencing, statistical association of individual TCRs with disease status, and machine learning were combined to predict cytomegalovirus infection status. A later analysis re-examined previously published TCR beta repertoires from 500 to 700 donors and added high-resolution HLA genotyping to investigate patterns of TCR occurrence. Rather than using new phenotypic data, the later analysis identified candidate immune exposures from TCR beta sequences and from how often those sequences occurred across donors. To decide whether each TCR beta V gene segment behaved as functional or pseudogenic, an earlier analysis of fewer than 750 of the donors relied on high-throughput TCR beta sequencing. Donor age, sex, ethnicity and CMV serostatus were compiled together with the repertoire data. A later genetic analysis took genome-wide SNP genotypes for 398 of the 666 donors and used that subset as a discovery cohort. All discovery cohort repertoires had been generated using a single sequencing platform. Both class I and class II loci were covered by HLA typing, at four-digit resolution. Typing coverage differed by locus: A, B, C, DRB1 and DQB1 were typed in about 629-640 donors, DQA1 in approximately 520, DPA1 in 606, and DPB1 in approximately 450. Roughly five DR-DQ haplotypes were treated as single units for association and clustering because of strong linkage in the cohort. Among some 400 genotyped donors of the cohort, an average of around 240,000 unique TCR beta nucleotide sequences were sequenced per donor, roughly 20% of them non-productive. Findings and caveats that apply to the study as a whole: In the study, some 160 TCR beta chains were listed as associated with cytomegalovirus. According to a later analysis, most CMV-associated TCR beta chains appeared to be HLA-restricted, and the HLA associations seemed to be driven largely by CMV exposure. An association between a missense DCLRE1C variant and V-gene and J-gene trimming of TCR beta chains was found in a later genetic analysis and replicated in an independent cohort. In this cohort, only TCR beta chains were sequenced, and detectable features were limited by the absence of alpha or paired-chain data. Because counts were too low, around 18 rarely observed V segments, including chromosome 9 orphons, were left out of the earlier analysis of approximately 500 of the donors. Linkage disequilibrium might explain the correlated functional status among segregating V segments, but an unknown experimental factor could not be excluded. A further reported finding was that TCR beta sequences accurately predicted the HLA-A and HLA-B alleles for most subjects in the first cohort. According to a later genetic analysis, donors in an Asian-associated ancestry cluster had fewer N-insertions in productive TCRs than the roughly 700-donor mean. Some IMGT-functional V segments, including TRBV6-2 and TRBV6-3, could not be told apart with the 87-base-pair reads, so those segments were excluded. Sequencing depth was assumed to be roughly uniform across donors in the presence/absence analyses, though that assumption may not hold. An earlier analysis of 587 of the donors showed that most TCR beta V segments appeared in productive rearrangements either about 87% or about 30% of the time, which broadly matched IMGT annotations. The sequencing pipeline was judged likely to have produced a cluster of highly shared sequence variants as a technical artifact. According to a later analysis, parvovirus B19, influenza, CMV and Epstein-Barr virus appeared linked to several top co-occurrence clusters. Specific HLA alleles were associated with over 15,000 TCR beta sequences at a false discovery rate of 0.05 in a later analysis. The only immune exposure information available for the cohort was CMV serostatus. When HLA alleles, especially DR and DQ, strongly co-occurred, TCR associations were difficult to assign to individual alleles. Because some donors lacked HLA typing at each locus, the association tests relied only on the typed subset. It was suggested by the authors that the approach could potentially be generalized to other disease states and immunological phenotypes. In a later analysis, the rate of TCR association differed among HLA loci, with DRB1 alleles having the most associated TCRs and HLA-C alleles having the fewest. In vitro tests confirmed that a few of the cytomegalovirus-associated TCR beta chains recognize cytomegalovirus antigens. A later analysis found that HLA-associated TCR beta chains were more clonally expanded and had lower generation probabilities than equally common non-associated chains. Most TCR sequences were observed very rarely across donors, whereas some public TCRs were present in many individuals. The classifier was reported to diagnose cytomegalovirus status with high specificity and sensitivity in both the original and validation cohorts.

About this clone: Which antigen it targets is not known. Base quality data are lacking; no much larger clone is found one base away.

Library creation used the immunoSEQ multiplex PCR assay. For the multiplex PCR, a mixture combining 60 forward primers for TCR Vbeta segments and 13 reverse primers for TCR Jbeta segments was used. The CDR3 region of rearranged TCR beta genes was amplified from genomic DNA with a multiplex PCR assay. The amplified TCR beta libraries were sequenced on the Illumina HiSeq System as 87-base-pair reads. In the original analysis: A later analysis counted some 80 million unique TCR beta chains across the 670 or so repertoires, and around 9.9 million of these chains were shared by at least two donors. A nearest-neighbor algorithm error-corrected the raw reads and collapsed the reads into unique sequences, merging closely related sequences to remove PCR and sequencing errors. To assign V, D and J gene segments, CDR3 sequences were aligned to IMGT reference sequences. For a sequence to be retained, a match of at least six nucleotides to both a V gene segment and a J gene segment was required. A rearrangement was called productive if the CDR3 had no stop codons and remained in frame with V and J, and every other rearrangement was called non-productive. Following IMGT convention, CDR3 was defined as the stretch from the second conserved V-encoded cysteine up to the conserved J-encoded phenylalanine. Sequences without an unambiguous match to a single V gene segment were excluded from the earlier analysis of 587 of the donors. In an earlier analysis of 587 of the donors, V segments were called functional above 56.7% productive rearrangements and were called segregating when the between-donor standard deviation exceeded 5%. A statistical classification framework was developed to diagnose cytomegalovirus status using the catalog of TCR beta chain sequences. In a later analysis, V and J genes were assigned by comparing TCR nucleotide sequences against IMGT/GENE-DB human TR gene sequences. The TCRdist pipeline was used in a later analysis to assign CDR3 sequences and most-parsimonious VDJ recombination scenarios. A later analysis defined each TCR beta chain by its CDR3 amino acid sequence plus V-gene family, and excluded reads lacking a unique V-gene family. As a way to deal with suspected cross-contamination and a sequencing artifact, a later analysis dropped approximately 570 nucleotide sequences that were highly shared and had low generation probability. In a later analysis, a clonal expansion index for each public chain was calculated from normalized within-repertoire ranks of inferred template counts. In a later analysis, generation probabilities were computed with a VDJ recombination model fitted to out-of-frame rearrangements, and the resulting probabilities were checked against IGoR. A later analysis scored TCR-TCR, TCR-HLA and TCR-CMV co-occurrence with hypergeometric tests, applying a repertoire-size bias correction to TCR pairs. A later analysis estimated false discovery rates by permuting HLA or CMV assignments 20 times. In a later analysis, co-occurring TCRs were grouped with DBSCAN, and TCRdist sequence similarity was added when clustering was performed within HLA-allele-positive subsets. For co-occurrence clustering, repertoires with fewer than 30,000 or more than 120,000 public chains were excluded, along with roughly 5 repertoires with anomalous nucleotide sharing. TCRdb stores this immuneACCESS table with in-frame sequences only. Part of the clones is absent; in the studies checked, under half of the shortfall reflects unresolved V genes, and no reason is known for the rest. V and J calls and clone size come straight from that table; D and trimming were deduced from the DNA. The sample table lists 120,000 or so clones, 81% of them with a count of one. The ten largest clones capture more than 3% of the sample.

The cohort was made up of under 800 healthy bone marrow donors. Cohort members were all nominally healthy when sampled, although unrecorded immune exposures were likely present. The donor was CMV seropositive and belonged to the group of 250 to 300 seropositive cohort members. Each donor provided a peripheral blood sample, and peripheral blood mononuclear cells were used for TCR beta sequencing. The Qiagen DNeasy Blood Extraction Kit was used to extract genomic DNA from the blood cell samples. The CDR3 measures 13 amino acids from cysteine to phenylalanine. Only the CDR3 part of the read is kept: 39 bases, read in frame from the first base. Trimming costs V 2 bases and J 3 bases, and their ends lie 5 bases apart. CDR1 and CDR2 are read off the germline V gene (reference sequence) as MNHEY and SMNVEV.

The sample consisted of PBMCs. The V gene is TRBV27 and the J gene is TRBJ2-4; the D gene is possibly TRBD1, with 5 bases matching. The receptor was derived from a man younger than 30 in good health and CMV-seropositive. CDR3 region: CASSLDSKNIQYF. Here is the DNA: TGTGCCAGCAGTTTAGACAGCAAAAACATTCAGTACTTC.